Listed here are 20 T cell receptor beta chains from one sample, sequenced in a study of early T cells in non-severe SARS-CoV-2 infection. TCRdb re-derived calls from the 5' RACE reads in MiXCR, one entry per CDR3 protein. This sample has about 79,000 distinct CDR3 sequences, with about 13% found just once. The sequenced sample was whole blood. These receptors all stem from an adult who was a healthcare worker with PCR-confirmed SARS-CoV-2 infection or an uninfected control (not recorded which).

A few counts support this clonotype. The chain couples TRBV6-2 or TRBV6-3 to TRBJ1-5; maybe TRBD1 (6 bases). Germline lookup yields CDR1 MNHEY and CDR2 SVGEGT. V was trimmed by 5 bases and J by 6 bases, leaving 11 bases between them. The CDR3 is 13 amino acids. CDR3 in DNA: TGTGCCAGCAGTAAGCCAGGGGTTCAGCCCCAGCATTTT. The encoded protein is CASSKPGVQPQHF.

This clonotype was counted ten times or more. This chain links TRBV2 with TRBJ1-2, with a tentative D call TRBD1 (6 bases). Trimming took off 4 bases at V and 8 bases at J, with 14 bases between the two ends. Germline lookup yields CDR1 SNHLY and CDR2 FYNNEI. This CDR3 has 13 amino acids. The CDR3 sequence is CASSGGRSEGYTF. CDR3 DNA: TGTGCCAGCAGTGGGGGGCGGTCTGAAGGCTACACCTTC.

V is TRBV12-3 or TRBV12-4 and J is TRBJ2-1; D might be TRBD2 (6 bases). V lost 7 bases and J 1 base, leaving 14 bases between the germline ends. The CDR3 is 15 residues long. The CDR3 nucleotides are TGTGCCAGCACCCACGGGAGCGTGTCCTACAATGAGCAGTTCTTC. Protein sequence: CASTHGSVSYNEQFF.

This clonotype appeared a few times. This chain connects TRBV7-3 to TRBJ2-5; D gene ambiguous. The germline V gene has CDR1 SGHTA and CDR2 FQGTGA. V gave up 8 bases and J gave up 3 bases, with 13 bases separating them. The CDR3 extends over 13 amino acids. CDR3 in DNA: TGTGCCAGCCGAGACTTGAAAGAAGAGACCCAGTACTTC. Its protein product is CASRDLKEETQYF.

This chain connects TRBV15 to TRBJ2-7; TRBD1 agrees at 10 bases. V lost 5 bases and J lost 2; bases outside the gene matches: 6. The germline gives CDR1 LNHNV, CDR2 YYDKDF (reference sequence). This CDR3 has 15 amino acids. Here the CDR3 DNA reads TGTGCCACCAGCTTTAAAGGGACAGGGGCCTACGAGCAGTACTTC. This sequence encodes CATSFKGTGAYEQYF.

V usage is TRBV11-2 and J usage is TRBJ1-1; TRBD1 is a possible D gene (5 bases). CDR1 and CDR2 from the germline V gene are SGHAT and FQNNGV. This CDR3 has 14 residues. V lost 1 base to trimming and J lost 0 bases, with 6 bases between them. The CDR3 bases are TGTGCCAGCAGCTTAGGGGACCTGAACACTGAAGCTTTCTTT. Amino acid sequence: CASSLGDLNTEAFF.

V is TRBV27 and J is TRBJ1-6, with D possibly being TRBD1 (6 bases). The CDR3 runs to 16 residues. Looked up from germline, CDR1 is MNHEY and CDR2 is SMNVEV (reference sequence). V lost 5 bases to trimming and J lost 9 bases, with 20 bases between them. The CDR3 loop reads CASSTTGRGPSSPLHF. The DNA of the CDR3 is TGTGCCAGCAGTACGACAGGAAGAGGGCCTAGTTCACCCCTCCACTTT.

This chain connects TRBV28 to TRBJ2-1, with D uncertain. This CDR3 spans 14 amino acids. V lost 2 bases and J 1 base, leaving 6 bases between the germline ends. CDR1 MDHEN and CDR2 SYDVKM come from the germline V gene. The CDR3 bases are TGTGCCAGCAGTTTAGGGGTTTCCTACAATGAGCAGTTCTTC. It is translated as CASSLGVSYNEQFF.

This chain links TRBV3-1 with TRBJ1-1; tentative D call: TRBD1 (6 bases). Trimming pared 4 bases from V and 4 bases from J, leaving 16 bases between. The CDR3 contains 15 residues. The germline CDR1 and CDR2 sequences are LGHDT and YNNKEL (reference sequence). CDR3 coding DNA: TGTGCCAGCAGCCGTCAAAGGGGGGTAGGCACTGAAGCTTTCTTT. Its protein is CASSRQRGVGTEAFF.

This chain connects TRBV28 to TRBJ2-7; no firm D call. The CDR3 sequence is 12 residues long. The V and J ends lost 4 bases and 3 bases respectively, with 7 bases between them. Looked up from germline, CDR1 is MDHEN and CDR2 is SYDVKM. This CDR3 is CASSSSIYEQYF. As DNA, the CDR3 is TGTGCCAGCAGTTCCTCGATCTACGAGCAGTACTTC.

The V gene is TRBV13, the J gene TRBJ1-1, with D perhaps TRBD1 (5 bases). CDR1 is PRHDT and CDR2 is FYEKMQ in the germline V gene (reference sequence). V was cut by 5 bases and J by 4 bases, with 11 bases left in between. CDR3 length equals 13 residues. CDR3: CASSPRGSTEAFF. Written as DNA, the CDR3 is TGTGCCAGCAGCCCGCGGGGGAGCACTGAAGCTTTCTTT.

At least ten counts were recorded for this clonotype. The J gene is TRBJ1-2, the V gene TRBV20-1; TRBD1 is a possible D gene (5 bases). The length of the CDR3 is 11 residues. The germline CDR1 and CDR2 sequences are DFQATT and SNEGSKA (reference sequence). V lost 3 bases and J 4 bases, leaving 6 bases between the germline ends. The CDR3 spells CSASDSYGYTF. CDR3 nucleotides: TGCAGTGCTAGTGACAGCTATGGCTACACCTTC.

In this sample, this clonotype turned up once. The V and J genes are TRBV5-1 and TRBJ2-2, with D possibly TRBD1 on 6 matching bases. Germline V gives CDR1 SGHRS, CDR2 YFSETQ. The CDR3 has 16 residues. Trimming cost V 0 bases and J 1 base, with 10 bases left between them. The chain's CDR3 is CASSLGDRMNTGELFF. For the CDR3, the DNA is TGCGCCAGCAGCTTGGGAGACAGGATGAACACCGGGGAGCTGTTTTTT. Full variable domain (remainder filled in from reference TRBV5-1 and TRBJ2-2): KAGVTQTPRYLIKTRGQQVTLSCSPISGHRSVSWYQQTPGQGLQFLFEYFSETQRNKGNFPGRFSGRQFSNSRSEMNVSTLELGDSALYLCASSLGDRMNTGELFFGEGSRLTVL.

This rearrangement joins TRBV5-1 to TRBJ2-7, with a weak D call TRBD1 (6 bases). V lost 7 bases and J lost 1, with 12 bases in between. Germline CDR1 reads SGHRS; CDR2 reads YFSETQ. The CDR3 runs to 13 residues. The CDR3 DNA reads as TGCGCCAGCCAAGGACAGCCTTCCTACGAGCAGTACTTC. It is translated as CASQGQPSYEQYF.

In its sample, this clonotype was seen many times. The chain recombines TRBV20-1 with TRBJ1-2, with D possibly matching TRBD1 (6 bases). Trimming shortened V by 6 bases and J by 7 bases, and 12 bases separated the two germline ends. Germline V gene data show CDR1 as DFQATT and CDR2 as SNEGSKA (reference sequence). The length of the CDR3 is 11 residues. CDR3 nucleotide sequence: TGCAGTGCCGCCGACAGGTCTGGCTACACCTTC. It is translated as CSAADRSGYTF.

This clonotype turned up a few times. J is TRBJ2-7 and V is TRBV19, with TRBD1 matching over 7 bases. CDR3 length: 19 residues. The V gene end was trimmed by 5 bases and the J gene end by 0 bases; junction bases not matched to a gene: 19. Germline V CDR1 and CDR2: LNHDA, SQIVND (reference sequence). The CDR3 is CASSFGAGQESIFSYEQYF. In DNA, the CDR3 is TGTGCCAGTAGTTTTGGCGCTGGACAGGAATCAATTTTCTCCTACGAGCAGTACTTC.

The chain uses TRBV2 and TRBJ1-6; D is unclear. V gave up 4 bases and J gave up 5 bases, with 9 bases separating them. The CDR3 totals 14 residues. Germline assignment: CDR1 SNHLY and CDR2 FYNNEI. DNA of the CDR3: TGTGCCAGCAGTGCACCGACTAATAATTCACCCCTCCACTTT. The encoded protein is CASSAPTNNSPLHF.

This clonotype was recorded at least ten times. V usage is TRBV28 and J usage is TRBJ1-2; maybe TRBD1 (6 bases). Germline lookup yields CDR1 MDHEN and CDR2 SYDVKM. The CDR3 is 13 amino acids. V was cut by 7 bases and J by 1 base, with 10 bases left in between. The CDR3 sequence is CASKVRGNYGYTF. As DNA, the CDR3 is TGTGCCAGCAAGGTCAGGGGTAACTATGGCTACACCTTC.

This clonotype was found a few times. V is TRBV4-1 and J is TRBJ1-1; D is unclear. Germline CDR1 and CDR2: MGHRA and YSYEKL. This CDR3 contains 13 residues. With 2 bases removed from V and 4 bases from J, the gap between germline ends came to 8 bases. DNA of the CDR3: TGCGCCAGCAGCCAAAGTAGGTTCACTGAAGCTTTCTTT. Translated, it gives CASSQSRFTEAFF.

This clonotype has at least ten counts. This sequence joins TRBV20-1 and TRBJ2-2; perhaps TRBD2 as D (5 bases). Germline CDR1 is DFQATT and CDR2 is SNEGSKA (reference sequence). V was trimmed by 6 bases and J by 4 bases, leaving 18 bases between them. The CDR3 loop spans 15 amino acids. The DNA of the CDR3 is TGCAGTGCCTCATCCGGCGGGTTCCTCACCGGGGAGCTGTTTTTT. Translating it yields CSASSGGFLTGELFF.